These 25 T cell receptor beta chains originate from one sample sequenced in a study of persistence of HIV-infected CD4 T cells (dated by TCRdb to the early 2020s). Sample treatment or condition, as interpreted from the label and publication: suppressive antiretroviral therapy. Lysates of CMV-infected fibroblasts were used at 10 ug/mL for cell stimulation. Memory CD4+ T cells that did not respond, being CD40L-negative, CD69-negative and CD45RO-high, were sorted as memory populations depleted of antigen-responding cells. The immunoSEQ hsTCRB assay version 4, run in survey mode, was used to sequence TCRbeta repertoires from genomic DNA. TCRdb re-hosts the immuneACCESS table, in-frame sequences only. Its copies lack some clones; in the studies checked, an unresolved V gene accounts for under half of them, and the cause for the rest is not known. For this sample there are over 25,000 clones; 82% appear just once. Clones ranked in the top ten supply around 4.6% of the sample.

Their antigens remain unidentified. This material consisted of CD4+ T cells sorted from PBMCs after 18-hour stimulation, taken from a patient who received antiretroviral therapy. Explained via the paper, the cell subset or site label denotes: CD40L-CD69- CD45RO-high memory CD4 T cells not responding to CMV lysate. All receptors come from an adult man with HIV who was CMV-seropositive.

The chain links TRBV18 to TRBJ1-2; 7 bases are a match to TRBD1. The germline gives CDR1 KGHSH, CDR2 LQKENI. CDR3 size: 15 residues. Trimming took 3 bases from V and 8 from J; bases not matched to a gene: 12. The CDR3 sequence is CASSPRDSTPMGYTF. The CDR3 bases are TGTGCCAGCTCACCCCGGGACAGTACTCCTATGGGCTACACCTTC. Filled out from reference TRBV18 and TRBJ1-2, the complete variable domain reads NAGVMQNPRHLVRRRGQEARLRCSPMKGHSHVYWYRQLPEEGLKFMVYLQKENIIDESGMPKERFSAEFPKEGPSILRIQQVVRGDSAAYFCASSPRDSTPMGYTFGSGTRLTVV.

This rearrangement joins TRBV5-4 to TRBJ2-7, with 9 bases fitting TRBD1. This CDR3 has 14 residues. In germline, CDR1 is SGHNT, CDR2 YYREEE (reference sequence). The J segment lost 0 bases and the V segment lost 4 bases, leaving 2 bases of the junction unmatched. The CDR3 DNA follows: TGTGCCAGCAGCACGGGACAGGGCTCCTACGAGCAGTACTTC. Its protein is CASSTGQGSYEQYF.

This clone came up a few times. The V and J genes are TRBV7-3 and TRBJ2-1; tentatively, D is TRBD2 (6 bases). This CDR3 is 15 amino acids long. V was cut by 0 bases and J by 5 bases, with 11 bases left in between. CDR1 is SGHTA, CDR2 FQGTGA, per germline. The DNA for the CDR3 is TGTGCCAGCAGCTTAACTTCGACTAGTAACAATGAGCAGTTCTTC. This gives the protein CASSLTSTSNNEQFF.

The chain has TRBV5-1 and TRBJ1-1; TRBD1 might be the D (6 bases). The CDR3 is made up of 13 amino acids. The germline V gene has CDR1 SGHRS and CDR2 YFSETQ. V lost 6 bases to trimming and J lost 6 bases, with 15 bases between them. This CDR3 reads CASTPQGSAEAFF. The CDR3 nucleotides are TGCGCCAGCACCCCACAGGGATCCGCTGAAGCTTTCTTT.

The chain recombines TRBV30 with TRBJ1-2, with D possibly being TRBD1 (6 bases). V dropped 3 bases and J dropped 5 bases, with 13 bases sitting between them. Per germline, CDR1 GTSNPN and CDR2 SVGIG (reference sequence). The CDR3 contains 13 residues. The CDR3 DNA sequence: TGTGCCTGGAGCACAGGGAGGGTATATGGCTACACCTTC. Residues: CAWSTGRVYGYTF.

The sample holds one count of this clone. This chain joins TRBV7-6 and TRBJ2-7, with D possibly called TRBD1 or TRBD2 (6 bases each). The germline gives CDR1 SGHVS, CDR2 FNYEAQ. This CDR3 is built from 15 residues. V dropped 5 bases and J dropped 4 bases, with 18 bases sitting between them. The CDR3 nucleotides are TGTGCCAGCAGCCCAACCCCGGGGGCAGTATACGAGCAGTACTTC. This translates into CASSPTPGAVYEQYF.

The V call is TRBV2, the J call TRBJ1-6; 7 nucleotides align to TRBD1. CDR1 is SNHLY, CDR2 FYNNEI, per germline. This CDR3 spans 16 amino acids. J lost 0 bases, V lost 6 bases, and 5 bases had no gene match. CDR3 amino acids: CASRLRDSSYNSPLHF. The CDR3 region has the DNA TGTGCCAGCAGGCTCCGGGACAGCTCCTATAATTCACCCCTCCACTTT.

This chain links TRBV5-1 with TRBJ2-7, with 10 bases identical to TRBD1. CDR1 and CDR2 from the germline V gene are SGHRS and YFSETQ. The CDR3 runs 15 residues. V gave up 4 bases and J gave up 5 bases; unmatched junction bases: 9. The CDR3 loop is CASSLTGTGVHEQYF. CDR3 nucleotide sequence: TGCGCCAGCAGCCTAACCGGGACAGGGGTCCACGAGCAGTACTTC.

The chain is built from TRBV5-8 and TRBJ2-7; 7 bases match TRBD1. CDR1 and CDR2 from the germline V gene are SGHTS and YDEGEE. V was pared by 0 bases and J by 0 bases, with 0 bases of the junction left unmatched. The CDR3 has 14 residues. The CDR3 sequence: CASSLDRGSYEQYF. In DNA, the CDR3 is TGTGCCAGCAGCTTGGACAGGGGCTCCTACGAGCAGTACTTC.

The J gene is TRBJ2-3, the V gene TRBV27; tentative D call: TRBD1 (5 bases). There are 16 residues in the CDR3. Germline lookup yields CDR1 MNHEY and CDR2 SMNVEV (reference sequence). The V and J ends lost 4 bases and 4 bases respectively, with 18 bases between them. The CDR3: CASSSRQTRGADTQYF. The CDR3, as DNA: TGTGCCAGCAGTTCCCGACAGACAAGGGGCGCAGATACGCAGTATTTT.

This clone was counted between two and nine times. The chain uses TRBV5-1 and TRBJ2-5; D unclear. There are 11 residues in the CDR3. CDR1 and CDR2 (germline): SGHRS, YFSETQ. The V end lost 1 base, the J end lost 4 bases, and 2 bases lay between the germline ends. CDR3 sequence (DNA): TGCGCCAGCAGCTTGTCAGAGACCCAGTACTTC. Translating gives CASSLSETQYF. Variable domain in full (rest from reference TRBV5-1 and TRBJ2-5): KAGVTQTPRYLIKTRGQQVTLSCSPISGHRSVSWYQQTPGQGLQFLFEYFSETQRNKGNFPGRFSGRQFSNSRSEMNVSTLELGDSALYLCASSLSETQYFGPGTRLLVL.

The J gene is TRBJ1-1, the V gene TRBV5-1; D unresolved. The V end lost 0 bases, the J end lost 7 bases, and 10 bases lay between the germline ends. This CDR3 is 13 amino acids long. Germline lookup yields CDR1 SGHRS and CDR2 YFSETQ. CDR3 loop: CASSLAGDVEAFF. The CDR3 DNA follows: TGCGCCAGCAGCTTGGCCGGGGATGTTGAAGCTTTCTTT.

The chain recombines TRBV6-1 with TRBJ2-6; D ambiguous. Trimming removed 0 bases at V and 0 bases at J, with 6 bases between. Germline V gene lookup returns CDR1 MNHNS and CDR2 SASEGT. The CDR3 runs 16 residues. CDR3 DNA sequence: TGTGCCAGCAGTGAAGCCTCAAACTCTGGGGCCAACGTCCTGACTTTC. This codes for CASSEASNSGANVLTF.

To note about this clone: Other DNA sequences from this sample encode an identical CDR3 as well. This sequence joins TRBV5-1 and TRBJ1-2; tentative D call: TRBD1 (5 bases). V lost 0 bases, J lost 5 bases, and 5 bases lay in between. The germline gives CDR1 SGHRS, CDR2 YFSETQ. The CDR3 length is 12 residues. As DNA, the CDR3 is TGCGCCAGCAGCTTGGACAGGTATGGCTACACCTTC. Translating it yields CASSLDRYGYTF.

This chain connects TRBV28 to TRBJ2-3; possible D gene TRBD2, 7 bases. There are 15 residues in the CDR3. V was pared by 4 bases and J by 8 bases, with 19 bases between. Germline values: CDR1 MDHEN, CDR2 SYDVKM. The CDR3 reads CASSSPGGHWVTQYF. The CDR3 DNA follows: TGTGCCAGCAGTTCCCCGGGGGGCCATTGGGTTACGCAGTATTTT.

The chain couples TRBV2 to TRBJ2-5, with D perhaps being TRBD1 or TRBD2 (6 bases each). The CDR3 has 15 amino acids. In germline, CDR1 is SNHLY, CDR2 FYNNEI. V gave up 4 bases and J gave up 4 bases, with 16 bases separating them. CDR3 DNA: TGTGCCAGCAGTGGGAGGGGGAATTGGGGAGAGACCCAGTACTTC. Translating gives CASSGRGNWGETQYF. Full variable domain (rest looked up from reference TRBV2 and TRBJ2-5): EPEVTQTPSHQVTQMGQEVILRCVPISNHLYFYWYRQILGQKVEFLVSFYNNEISEKSEIFDDQFSVERPDGSNFTLKIRSTKLEDSAMYFCASSGRGNWGETQYFGPGTRLLVL.

The chain recombines TRBV4-1 with TRBJ2-3; the D gene could be TRBD1 or TRBD2 (8 bases each). Trimming removed 4 bases at V and 1 base at J, with 18 bases between. This CDR3 comprises 17 residues. Germline V CDR1 and CDR2: MGHRA, YSYEKL. CDR3 DNA sequence: TGCGCCAGCAGCCTAAGGACAGGGCGGGGGGGCACAGATACGCAGTATTTT. As protein: CASSLRTGRGGTDTQYF.

This clone appeared a few times. The CDR3 sequence: CASSTGLLSNYEQYF. The CDR3 nucleotides are TGTGCCAGCAGCACGGGACTCTTATCGAACTACGAGCAGTACTTC. V and J are TRBV5-5 and TRBJ2-7, with a weak D call TRBD2 (6 bases). CDR1 and CDR2 (germline): SGHKS, YYEKEE (reference sequence). V shed 4 bases and J shed 3 bases, with 17 bases lying between them. The CDR3 totals 15 residues.

CDR3 residues: CASSLARDRLAFF. The CDR3, as DNA: TGTGCCAGCAGCTTAGCCCGGGACAGGCTAGCTTTCTTT. The rearrangement uses TRBV11-1 and TRBJ1-1; 8 bases fit TRBD1. This CDR3 contains 13 residues. Germline V lookup: CDR1 SGHAT, CDR2 FQDESV (reference sequence). V dropped 0 bases and J dropped 10; count of bases not matched to a gene: 4.

The V and J genes are TRBV5-1 and TRBJ2-2, with D perhaps TRBD2 (5 bases). V lost 0 bases and J 0 bases, leaving 6 bases between the germline ends. Germline V gives CDR1 SGHRS, CDR2 YFSETQ. CDR3 length: 15 residues. The CDR3 region has the DNA TGCGCCAGCAGCTTGGTCGGGGCGAACACCGGGGAGCTGTTTTTT. It encodes CASSLVGANTGELFF.

The rearrangement joins TRBV5-4 to TRBJ2-3; 11 bases agree with TRBD2. CDR1 is SGHNT, CDR2 YYREEE, per germline (reference sequence). The CDR3 spans 17 residues. V shed 1 base, J shed 0 bases, and the junction held 4 bases outside the gene matches. The CDR3 sequence: CASSLLAGGTSTDTQYF. CDR3 bases: TGTGCCAGCAGCTTGCTAGCGGGGGGCACTAGCACAGATACGCAGTATTTT.

The chain recombines TRBV5-1 with TRBJ2-1, with D perhaps TRBD2 (7 bases). Germline CDR1 reads SGHRS; CDR2 reads YFSETQ. Trimming took 3 bases from V and 9 from J, leaving 28 bases between them. CDR3 length equals 18 residues. The CDR3 loop is CASSSIGRGPPPGSEQFF. CDR3 nucleotides: TGCGCCAGCAGCTCTATTGGGCGGGGGCCCCCGCCAGGTAGTGAGCAGTTCTTC.

The rearrangement uses TRBV6-5 and TRBJ2-1; 8 bases match TRBD2. Germline values: CDR1 MNHEY, CDR2 SVGAGI. The CDR3 loop spans 13 amino acids. Losses at the gene ends were 10 bases for V and 4 bases for J; bases not matched to a gene: 6. The CDR3 sequence: CATIAGKYNEQFF. The DNA for the CDR3 is TGTGCCACCATAGCGGGAAAGTACAATGAGCAGTTCTTC.

The V gene is TRBV7-2, the J gene TRBJ1-6; D unresolved. Germline assignment: CDR1 SGHTA and CDR2 FQGNSA. The CDR3 loop spans 15 amino acids. The V and J ends lost 2 bases and 4 bases respectively, with 9 bases between them. The CDR3 DNA reads TGTGCCAGCAGCTTAAGGTTCGGGTATAATTCACCCCTCCACTTT. Translating gives CASSLRFGYNSPLHF.

The CDR3, as DNA: TGTGCCAGCAGCTTAGGACAGTTCATTGATAGCAATCAGCCCCAGCATTTT. Its protein product is CASSLGQFIDSNQPQHF. The chain uses TRBV7-2 and TRBJ1-5; the D gene is possibly TRBD1 (5 bases). Germline V CDR1 and CDR2: SGHTA, FQGNSA. The CDR3 runs to 17 residues. V lost 1 base, J lost 0 bases, and 13 bases lay in between.